These 3 T cell receptor beta chains came from one sample sequenced in a study of T cell repertoires in cytomegalovirus infection. TCRdb fed the reads into MiXCR, producing one record per CDR3 protein. The table has a few hundred thousand distinct CDR3 sequences, 15% to 20% seen once. Sequenced input: CD8+ T cells from PBMCs. Receptor source: a human donor in good health (CMV status not recorded). Some clones in this sample may be carry-over from other donors' samples.

Ten or more counts support this clonotype. V usage is TRBV6-5 and J usage is TRBJ1-2; D is unclear. Germline lookup yields CDR1 MNHEY and CDR2 SVGAGI. The CDR3 is made up of 12 amino acids. Trimming took off 4 bases at V and 4 bases at J, with 7 bases between the two ends. The DNA of the CDR3 is TGTGCCAGCAGTTTTGCCGGCTATGGCTACACCTTC. As protein: CASSFAGYGYTF.

This clonotype was counted a few times. The CDR3 spells CASRRGGFGTEAFF. As DNA, the CDR3 is TGTGCCAGCAGAAGAGGGGGATTCGGGACTGAAGCTTTCTTT. The gene calls are TRBV2 and TRBJ1-1; possible D gene TRBD1, 6 bases. The CDR3 length is 14 residues. V gave up 6 bases and J gave up 5 bases, with 16 bases separating them. Germline assignment: CDR1 SNHLY and CDR2 FYNNEI.

This chain links TRBV2 with TRBJ1-2; D is unclear. The CDR3 loop spans 15 amino acids. Germline assignment: CDR1 SNHLY and CDR2 FYNNEI. V dropped 1 base and J dropped 3 bases, with 12 bases sitting between them. The CDR3 loop reads CASSEDLGLDYGYTF. The CDR3 nucleotides are TGTGCCAGCAGTGAAGATCTAGGGTTGGACTATGGCTACACCTTC.